A single sample gave rise to the 2 T cell receptor beta chains below, sequenced in a study of OX40 agonist ivuxolimab in advanced cancers. TCRdb keeps only in-frame clones here, not all; method: immunoSEQ multiplex PCR. This sample yields over 40,000 clones, of which roughly 86% are seen a single time; approximately 3.7% belongs to the top ten. The sequences come from CD4+ or CD8+ T cells sorted from blood, collected in a trial of the OX40 agonist ivuxolimab. The receptors stem from an adult with an advanced solid tumor such as melanoma, head and neck, liver or kidney cancer.

V usage is TRBV7-2 and J usage is TRBJ2-5; D may be TRBD2 (7 bases). The germline CDR1 and CDR2 sequences are SGHTA and FQGNSA. V lost 5 bases to trimming and J lost 5 bases, with 24 bases between them. The CDR3 sequence is 17 residues long. The CDR3 region is CASSRVSRTRGGETQYF. The DNA of the CDR3 is TGTGCCAGCAGCCGCGTCTCCCGGACTAGAGGGGGGGAGACCCAGTACTTC.

The chain employs TRBV18 and TRBJ2-5, with D perhaps being TRBD1 or TRBD2 (6 bases each). CDR1 KGHSH and CDR2 LQKENI come from the germline V gene. V dropped 4 bases and J dropped 0 bases, with 15 bases sitting between them. The CDR3 length is 16 residues. The CDR3 protein is CASSLRQGTYQETQYF. DNA of the CDR3: TGTGCCAGCTCACTTCGGCAGGGGACTTACCAAGAGACCCAGTACTTC. The full variable domain, its missing parts supplied by reference TRBV18 and TRBJ2-5, is NAGVMQNPRHLVRRRGQEARLRCSPMKGHSHVYWYRQLPEEGLKFMVYLQKENIIDESGMPKERFSAEFPKEGPSILRIQQVVRGDSAAYFCASSLRQGTYQETQYFGPGTRLLVL.